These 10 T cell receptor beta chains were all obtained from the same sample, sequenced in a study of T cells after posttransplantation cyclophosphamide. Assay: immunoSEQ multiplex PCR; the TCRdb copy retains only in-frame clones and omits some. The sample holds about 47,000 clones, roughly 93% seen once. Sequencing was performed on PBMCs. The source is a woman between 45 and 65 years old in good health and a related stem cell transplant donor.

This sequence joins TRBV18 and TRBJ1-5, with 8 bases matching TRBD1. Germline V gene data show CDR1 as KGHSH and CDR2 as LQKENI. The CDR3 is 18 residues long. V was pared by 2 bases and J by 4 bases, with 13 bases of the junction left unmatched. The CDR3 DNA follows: TGTGCCAGCTCACCAGGCCAGGGGGCTTTGGATGGAAATCAGCCCCAGCATTTT. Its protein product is CASSPGQGALDGNQPQHF.

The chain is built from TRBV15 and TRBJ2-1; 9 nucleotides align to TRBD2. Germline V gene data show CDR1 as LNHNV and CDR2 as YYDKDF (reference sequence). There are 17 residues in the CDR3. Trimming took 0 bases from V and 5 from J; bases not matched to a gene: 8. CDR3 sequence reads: CATSRDRASGTHNEQFF. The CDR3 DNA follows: TGTGCCACCAGCAGAGATCGGGCTAGCGGGACCCACAATGAGCAGTTCTTC.

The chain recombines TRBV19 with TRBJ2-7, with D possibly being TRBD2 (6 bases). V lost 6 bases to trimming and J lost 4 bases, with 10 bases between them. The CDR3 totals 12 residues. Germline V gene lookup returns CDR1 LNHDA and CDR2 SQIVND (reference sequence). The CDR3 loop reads CASRDAGYEQYF. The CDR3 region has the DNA TGTGCCAGTAGAGATGCGGGGTACGAGCAGTACTTC.

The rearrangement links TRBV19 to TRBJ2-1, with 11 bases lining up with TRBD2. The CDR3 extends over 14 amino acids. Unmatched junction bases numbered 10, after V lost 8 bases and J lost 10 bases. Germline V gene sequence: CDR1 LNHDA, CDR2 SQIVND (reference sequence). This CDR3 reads CASRLLAGGAEQFF. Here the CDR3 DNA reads TGTGCCAGTCGCCTGCTAGCGGGGGGTGCGGAGCAGTTCTTC. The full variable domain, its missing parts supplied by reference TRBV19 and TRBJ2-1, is DGGITQSPKYLFRKEGQNVTLSCEQNLNHDAMYWYRQDPGQGLRLIYYSQIVNDFQKGDIAEGYSVSREKKESFPLTVTSAQKNPTAFYLCASRLLAGGAEQFFGPGTRLTVL.

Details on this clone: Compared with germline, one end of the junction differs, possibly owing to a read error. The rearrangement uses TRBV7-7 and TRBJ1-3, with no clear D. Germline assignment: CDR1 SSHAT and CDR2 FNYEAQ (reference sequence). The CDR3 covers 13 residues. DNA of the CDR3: TGTGCTAGCAGCCCCGGAGTTGGAAACACCATATATTTT. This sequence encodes CASSPGVGNTIYF.

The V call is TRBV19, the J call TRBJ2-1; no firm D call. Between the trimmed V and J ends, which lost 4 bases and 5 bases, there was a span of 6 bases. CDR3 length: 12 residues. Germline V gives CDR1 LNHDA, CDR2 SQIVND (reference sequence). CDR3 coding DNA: TGTGCCAGTAGTAGGTCAGACAATGAGCAGTTCTTC. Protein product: CASSRSDNEQFF.

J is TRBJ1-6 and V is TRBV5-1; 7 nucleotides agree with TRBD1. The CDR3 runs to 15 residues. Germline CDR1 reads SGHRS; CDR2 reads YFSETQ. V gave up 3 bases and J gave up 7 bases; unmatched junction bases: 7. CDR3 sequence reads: CASSWDGTENSPLHF. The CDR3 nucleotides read TGCGCCAGCAGCTGGGACGGGACAGAGAATTCACCCCTCCACTTT.

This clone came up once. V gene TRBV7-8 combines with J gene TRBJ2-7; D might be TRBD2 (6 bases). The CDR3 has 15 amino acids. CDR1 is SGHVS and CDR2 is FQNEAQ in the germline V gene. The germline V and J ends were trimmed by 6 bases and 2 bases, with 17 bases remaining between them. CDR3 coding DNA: TGTGCCAGCAGTCCATTCCGGGAGCTACCCTACGAGCAGTACTTC. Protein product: CASSPFRELPYEQYF.

The CDR3: CASSLRSGGTAKRGNEQFF. CDR3 in DNA: TGTGCCAGCAGCTTACGATCGGGGGGGACAGCAAAAAGGGGCAATGAGCAGTTCTTC. The rearrangement links TRBV11-2 to TRBJ2-1, with D tentatively TRBD2 (8 bases). This CDR3 is 19 amino acids long. The ends were cut back, 2 bases at V and 6 bases at J, with 26 bases in the middle. Germline values: CDR1 SGHAT, CDR2 FQNNGV.

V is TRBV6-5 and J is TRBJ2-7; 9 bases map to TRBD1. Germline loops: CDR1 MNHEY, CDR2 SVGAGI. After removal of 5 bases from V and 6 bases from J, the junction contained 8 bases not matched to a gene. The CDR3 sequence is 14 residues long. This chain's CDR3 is CASSRDRAKLEQYF. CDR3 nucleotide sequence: TGTGCCAGCAGTCGGGACAGGGCCAAACTCGAGCAGTACTTC.